This TCR beta chain comes out of a study of identical twins. General study points: Models underestimated how often monozygotic twins shared out-of-frame TCR alpha. While abundant cord blood beta clonotypes carried fewer insertions, memory repertoires showed no such pattern.

TCRdb fed the 5' RACE reads into MiXCR, producing one record per CDR3 protein. The sample yields about 810,000 distinct CDR3 sequences, approximately 13% seen once. The V and J ends lost 6 bases and 4 bases respectively, with 18 bases between them. This CDR3 comprises 15 residues. CDR1 and CDR2 from the germline V gene are SQVTM and ANQGSEA. Concerning this clonotype itself: No antigen is known for it.

The same sample was also used in a study of yellow fever vaccine responses in identical twins. That work contributes: It has been reported that, in twins, the vaccine T cell response seemed partly convergent and partly personalized.

Sequencing was done on a sample of PBMCs. This receptor was obtained from a young woman in good health. The chain recombines TRBV29-1 with TRBJ2-2; TRBD1 might be the D (5 bases). CDR3 sequence reads: CSVDPGSSFTGELFF. In DNA form, the CDR3 reads TGCAGCGTAGATCCAGGGTCGAGTTTCACCGGGGAGCTGTTTTTT.